This T cell receptor beta chain comes out of a study of early T cells in non-severe SARS-CoV-2 infection. MiXCR, run by TCRdb on the 5' RACE reads, gives a single entry per CDR3 protein. The repertoire consists of approximately 69,000 distinct CDR3 sequences, with about an eighth occurring once and the leading ten covering 6% to 7%. Per the germline V gene, CDR1 is SGHRS and CDR2 is YFSETQ. The CDR3 has 15 amino acids. V lost 4 bases to trimming and J lost 1 base, with 15 bases between them. This clonotype was seen many times. The genes are TRBV5-1 and TRBJ2-7; D remains unclear. This TCR derives from an adult who was a healthcare worker with PCR-confirmed SARS-CoV-2 infection or an uninfected control (not recorded which). The sequencing sample was made of whole blood. CDR3 in amino acids: CASSNLPGDSYEQYF. The CDR3 DNA follows: TGCGCCAGCAGCAATCTCCCTGGGGATTCCTACGAGCAGTACTTC. Drawing the rest from reference TRBV5-1 and TRBJ2-7, the complete variable domain is KAGVTQTPRYLIKTRGQQVTLSCSPISGHRSVSWYQQTPGQGLQFLFEYFSETQRNKGNFPGRFSGRQFSNSRSEMNVSTLELGDSALYLCASSNLPGDSYEQYFGPGTRLTVT.